The 15 T cell receptor beta chains below come from one sample, sequenced in a study of sequential checkpoint blockade in melanoma. The treatment is: randomized to nivolumab then ipilimumab (arm A) or the reverse (arm B). The protocol was immunoSEQ multiplex PCR, while the TCRdb copy is restricted to in-frame clones and leaves out a portion. This table has 12,000 to 15,000 clones, around 69% appearing once. The source material was CD8+ T cells sorted from blood (inferred from file names), sampled from a patient given nivolumab and ipilimumab in sequence. The receptor source for this set is a human donor with melanoma.

This rearrangement joins TRBV14 to TRBJ2-1; 9 bases line up with TRBD2. This CDR3 region has 14 residues. Losses at the gene ends were 4 bases for V and 9 bases for J; bases not matched to a gene: 7. Germline lookup yields CDR1 SGHDN and CDR2 FVKESK. The CDR3 region has the DNA TGTGCCAGCAGCCCACTAGCGGGTGTTGCTGAGCAGTTCTTC. Its protein product is CASSPLAGVAEQFF.

The genes are TRBV16 and TRBJ2-2; D remains unclear. This CDR3 has 15 residues. Looked up from germline, CDR1 is KGHSY and CDR2 is FQNENV. V shed 0 bases and J shed 1 base, with 6 bases lying between them. CDR3 loop: CASSQSPRNTGELFF. The DNA of the CDR3 is TGTGCCAGCAGCCAATCCCCCAGGAACACCGGGGAGCTGTTTTTT. The full variable domain, completed using reference TRBV16 and TRBJ2-2, is GEEVAQTPKHLVRGEGQKAKLYCAPIKGHSYVFWYQQVLKNEFKFLISFQNENVFDETGMPKERFSAKCLPNSPCSLEIQATKLEDSAVYFCASSQSPRNTGELFFGEGSRLTVL.

The chain employs TRBV25-1 and TRBJ2-5, with D unclear. Germline V gives CDR1 MGHDK, CDR2 SYGVNS. Trimming pared 2 bases from V and 3 bases from J, leaving 7 bases between. The CDR3 runs to 13 residues. CDR3 nucleotides: TGTGCCAGCAGTGAACGCCCTAAAGAGACCCAGTACTTC. It is translated as CASSERPKETQYF.

This sequence joins TRBV30 and TRBJ2-1, with 8 nucleotides matching TRBD2. The CDR3 runs 15 residues. With V trimmed by 2 bases and J by 8 bases, 11 bases remained unmatched. Germline values: CDR1 GTSNPN, CDR2 SVGIG (reference sequence). The CDR3 DNA reads TGTGCCTGGAGTTTAGCGGGAATCCTCGGGGATGAGCAGTTCTTC. The encoded protein is CAWSLAGILGDEQFF.

The chain combines TRBV25-1 with TRBJ2-7; TRBD1 agrees at 7 bases. The V gene end was trimmed by 4 bases and the J gene end by 3 bases; junction bases not matched to a gene: 3. The CDR3 is made up of 13 amino acids. Germline CDR1 and CDR2: MGHDK and SYGVNS. CDR3 amino acids: CASSAGQLYEQYF. As DNA, the CDR3 is TGTGCCAGCAGTGCGGGACAGCTCTACGAGCAGTACTTC.

The chain couples TRBV27 to TRBJ2-2; tentative D call: TRBD1 (5 bases). Germline lookup yields CDR1 MNHEY and CDR2 SMNVEV (reference sequence). V lost 4 bases to trimming and J lost 5 bases, with 11 bases between them. The CDR3 is 14 amino acids. The chain's CDR3 is CASSSGYNTGELFF. The CDR3 DNA reads as TGTGCCAGCAGTTCAGGGTATAATACCGGGGAGCTGTTTTTT.

The J gene is TRBJ1-2, the V gene TRBV10-3; 8 bases are a match to TRBD1. V shed 0 bases and J 5 bases; nucleotides not matched to a gene: 5. CDR3 length: 15 residues. Germline CDR1 ENHRY, CDR2 SYGVKD. The CDR3 spells CAISESAGGGYGYTF. In DNA form, the CDR3 reads TGTGCCATCAGTGAGTCGGCAGGGGGCGGATATGGCTACACCTTC.

This clone was found once. The CDR3 loop is CASIGGFDTEAFF. DNA of the CDR3: TGTGCCAGCATTGGCGGGTTCGACACTGAAGCTTTCTTT. The J gene is TRBJ1-1, the V gene TRBV2, with no clear D. Germline V gene sequence: CDR1 SNHLY, CDR2 FYNNEI. This CDR3 has 13 residues. Trimming left V 7 bases short and J 3 bases short, with 12 bases between.

V is TRBV5-1 and J is TRBJ1-1, with 8 nucleotides matching TRBD1. The CDR3 covers 14 residues. Unmatched junction bases numbered 7, after V lost 4 bases and J lost 5 bases. Germline loops: CDR1 SGHRS, CDR2 YFSETQ. CDR3 residues: CASSIDRGLTEAFF. The CDR3 nucleotides read TGCGCCAGCAGCATTGACAGGGGATTAACTGAAGCTTTCTTT.

The CDR3 DNA sequence: TGTGCCAGCAGCTCCACTCCCTACGAGCAGTACTTC. This gives the protein CASSSTPYEQYF. The chain recombines TRBV7-2 with TRBJ2-7; D call uncertain. Germline values: CDR1 SGHTA, CDR2 FQGNSA. The CDR3 totals 12 residues. V lost 4 bases and J lost 2, with 6 bases in between.

The DNA of the CDR3 is TGTGCCAGCAGCTTAGTGGGCAACAAAAACATTCAGTACTTC. Protein product: CASSLVGNKNIQYF. The chain carries TRBV7-9 and TRBJ2-4; D gene uncertain. The germline V and J ends were trimmed by 1 base and 3 bases, with 7 bases remaining between them. The germline gives CDR1 SEHNR, CDR2 FQNEAQ (reference sequence). The CDR3 is 14 amino acids.

The table lists this clone with a count of one. CDR3 DNA sequence: TGTGCCAGCAGTCCCTGGACTAGCGGGAGCACCGGGGAGCTGTTTTTT. It is translated as CASSPWTSGSTGELFF. This chain joins TRBV27 and TRBJ2-2; 13 bases align to TRBD2. Germline V gives CDR1 MNHEY, CDR2 SMNVEV (reference sequence). The V gene end was trimmed by 5 bases and the J gene end by 4 bases; junction bases not matched to a gene: 4. The CDR3 is 16 residues long.

Here the CDR3 reads CASSVSLGAGGQETQYF. In nucleotides, the CDR3 is TGTGCCAGCAGCGTATCCTTGGGAGCGGGAGGCCAAGAGACCCAGTACTTC. V and J are TRBV9 and TRBJ2-5; 9 bases match TRBD2. CDR3 length: 17 residues. The V segment lost 1 base and the J segment 1 base; nucleotides outside the gene matches: 8. Germline V gives CDR1 SGDLS, CDR2 YYNGEE.

This clone was seen more than once but under ten times. The chain links TRBV4-2 to TRBJ2-1; D is uncertain. V gave up 6 bases and J gave up 3 bases, with 6 bases separating them. The germline CDR1 and CDR2 sequences are LGHNA and YNFKEQ. The CDR3 consists of 12 residues. CDR3: CASSGSYNEQFF. Written as DNA, the CDR3 is TGTGCCAGCAGTGGCAGCTACAATGAGCAGTTCTTC.

The gene calls are TRBV2 and TRBJ2-1, with TRBD2 as a possible D gene (6 bases). The CDR3 sequence is 13 residues long. CDR1 is SNHLY, CDR2 FYNNEI, per germline. Trimming pared 6 bases from V and 4 bases from J, leaving 10 bases between. This CDR3 reads CASRGLNYNEQFF. The CDR3 nucleotides are TGTGCCAGCAGGGGACTCAATTACAATGAGCAGTTCTTC.